The sample holds a few counts of the clone carrying this T cell receptor (beta chain). Its target is unknown. These data belong to a study of T cells after yellow fever vaccination. Study results and limitations: Subsequent to the booster, the majority of primary-vaccination clones reappeared (around 96% CD4, 80% to 90% CD8). A weaker secondary response peaked on day 5, the primary on day 15.

Generation of TCR cDNA used 5'RACE template switching (which added a universal primer site and UMIs). TCRdb called the 5' RACE reads again in MiXCR, with one record for every CDR3 protein. The table has approximately 330,000 distinct CDR3 sequences, 4.1% seen once. This CDR3 spans 14 amino acids. The V end lost 3 bases, the J end lost 3 bases, and 11 bases lay between the germline ends. The clonotype comes from a man aged 18-30 years who received the YFV17D yellow fever vaccine. This chain connects TRBV12-3 or TRBV12-4 to TRBJ2-5; D tentatively reads TRBD1 or TRBD2 (5 bases each). Sequences were derived from PBMCs, sampled 5 days after the yellow fever booster vaccination. The CDR3 loop is CASSFPGTKETQYF. The CDR3 coding sequence is TGTGCCAGCAGTTTTCCGGGGACGAAAGAGACCCAGTACTTC.